This section outlines one T cell receptor beta chain sequence together with its context. The target antigen is unknown. Trimming took off 2 bases at V and 3 bases at J, with 11 bases between the two ends. Germline V gives CDR1 MNHNY, CDR2 SVGAGI (reference sequence). The CDR3 is 14 residues long. Survey level was the resolution at which the v3.0 immunoSEQ assay ran. This table comes from immunoSEQ multiplex PCR, and its TCRdb copy is limited to in-frame clones, with some not included. The data show about 21,000 clones, roughly 78% seen once. Until DNA extraction, the samples held between about 1-10 million cryopreserved PBMC. This sample was taken from a study of long-term antiretroviral therapy in people with HIV. Notes on the study in general: Controls exceeded HIV repertoires in CDR3 length range. Clones that had undergone expansion before ART prevailed in the repertoire throughout all time points. Diversity rose after ART but stayed below transplant donor controls.

The gene calls are TRBV6-6 and TRBJ2-7; tentative D call: TRBD1 (6 bases). Sequenced material: unsorted PBMCs, taken 4.1 years after starting antiretroviral therapy. This clonotype was obtained from a middle-aged woman with HIV. In DNA, the CDR3 is TGTGCCAGCAGTTACACGGGACATTTCTACGAGCAGTACTTC. Residues: CASSYTGHFYEQYF.